This passage covers 19 T cell receptor beta chains from one sample sequenced in a study of shared clonotypes between healthy human individuals (dated by TCRdb to 2018 to 2020). To prepare the library, the immunoSEQ multiplex PCR assay was applied. TCRdb's version of the immuneACCESS table is confined to in-frame rearrangements and falls short of the full clone set. An unresolved V gene accounts for under half of the shortfall where checked; the remainder is of unknown origin. This sample gives approximately 720,000 clones in total; roughly 70% of them show up just once. The ten largest clones add up to about 1.8% of the sample. The sequenced sample was memory CD4+ T cells sorted from blood. The cell subset or site label, read with the paper, signifies: CD45RA-negative fraction. These receptors were taken from a woman aged 30 to 39 in good health.

The chain recombines TRBV27 with TRBJ2-1, with TRBD1 identical over 7 bases. The CDR3 has 14 amino acids. Germline values: CDR1 MNHEY, CDR2 SMNVEV (reference sequence). After removal of 6 bases from V and 0 bases from J, the junction contained 2 bases not matched to a gene. CDR3 DNA: TGTGCCAGCAGGCGACAGGGCTCCTACAATGAGCAGTTCTTC. Translating it yields CASRRQGSYNEQFF.

The rearrangement links TRBV28 to TRBJ2-1; the D gene could be TRBD1 or TRBD2 (5 bases each). This CDR3 region has 16 residues. V dropped 6 bases and J dropped 4 bases, with 19 bases sitting between them. The germline V gene encodes CDR1 MDHEN and CDR2 SYDVKM. The CDR3 region is CASSVTGLAQYNEQFF. The CDR3 coding sequence is TGTGCCAGCAGCGTAACGGGGCTAGCCCAATACAATGAGCAGTTCTTC.

The genes are TRBV25-1 and TRBJ1-1; 10 positions match TRBD1. V shed 2 bases and J 4 bases; nucleotides not matched to a gene: 1. The V gene's germline CDR1 is MGHDK and CDR2 SYGVNS. CDR3 length equals 14 residues. CDR3 loop: CASSERTGGTEAFF. In nucleotides, the CDR3 is TGTGCCAGCAGTGAAAGGACAGGGGGCACTGAAGCTTTCTTT.

The V call is TRBV30, the J call TRBJ2-1, with TRBD2 matching 11 bases. CDR1 is GTSNPN and CDR2 is SVGIG in the germline V gene (reference sequence). The CDR3 is made up of 14 amino acids. Trimming cost V 8 bases and J 7 bases; bases outside gene matches: 10. The CDR3 coding sequence is TGTGCCATACATAGCGGGAGGGCTGGGAATGAGCAGTTCTTC. Its translation is CAIHSGRAGNEQFF. Complete variable domain (other parts from reference TRBV30 and TRBJ2-1): SQTIHQWPATLVQPVGSPLSLECTVEGTSNPNLYWYRQAAGRGLQLLFYSVGIGQISSEVPQNLSASRPQDRQFILSSKKLLLSDSGFYLCAIHSGRAGNEQFFGPGTRLTVL.

V and J are TRBV28 and TRBJ2-7; TRBD1 matches 8 bases. V gave up 5 bases and J gave up 7 bases; unmatched junction bases: 10. Germline CDR1 reads MDHEN; CDR2 reads SYDVKM. The CDR3 runs to 14 residues. CDR3 residues: CASSHPDRGREQYF. The CDR3 DNA reads TGTGCCAGCAGTCATCCCGACAGGGGTAGAGAGCAGTACTTC.

The V and J genes are TRBV4-1 and TRBJ2-1, with D tentatively TRBD2 (6 bases). Germline CDR1 reads MGHRA; CDR2 reads YSYEKL. With 3 bases removed from V and 6 bases from J, the gap between germline ends came to 15 bases. This CDR3 region has 15 residues. CDR3 sequence: CASSQPGVPPNEQFF. DNA of the CDR3: TGCGCCAGCAGCCAGCCGGGGGTCCCCCCCAATGAGCAGTTCTTC.

The V and J genes are TRBV5-1 and TRBJ1-3; possible D gene TRBD1, 6 bases. The CDR3 length is 11 residues. CDR1 is SGHRS, CDR2 YFSETQ, per germline. The V end was cut by 4 bases, the J end by 7 bases, with 6 bases between. CDR3 sequence (DNA): TGCGCCAGCAGCAGGGGGAACACCATATATTTT. This sequence encodes CASSRGNTIYF.

The chain joins TRBV27 to TRBJ1-1, with D unresolved. Germline lookup yields CDR1 MNHEY and CDR2 SMNVEV (reference sequence). There are 14 residues in the CDR3. Deletions cut 2 bases from V and 3 bases from J, with 10 bases between. CDR3 DNA sequence: TGTGCCAGCAGTTTAAGGTCCGGTTACACTGAAGCTTTCTTT. Amino acid sequence: CASSLRSGYTEAFF.

This chain joins TRBV19 and TRBJ2-7; 8 bases are shared with TRBD2. With V trimmed by 6 bases and J by 5 bases, 9 bases remained unmatched. Germline-derived CDR1 and CDR2 are LNHDA and SQIVND (reference sequence). The CDR3 spans 14 residues. The CDR3 protein is CASRKRGSEDEQYF. The DNA of the CDR3 is TGTGCCAGTAGAAAGCGGGGGTCAGAGGACGAGCAGTACTTC.

This chain joins TRBV27 and TRBJ2-2; D unresolved. V was pared by 0 bases and J by 6 bases, with 8 bases between. The germline gives CDR1 MNHEY, CDR2 SMNVEV (reference sequence). The CDR3 has 14 residues. CDR3 amino acids: CASSLSRLSGELFF. The CDR3, as DNA: TGTGCCAGCAGTTTATCTAGACTCTCCGGGGAGCTGTTTTTT.

The V gene is TRBV18, the J gene TRBJ2-7, with 16 bases matching TRBD2. The CDR3 spans 18 residues. Per the germline V gene, CDR1 is KGHSH and CDR2 is LQKENI. Trimming cost V 3 bases and J 3 bases; bases outside gene matches: 8. CDR3 amino acids: CASSPTGLAGGSGYEQYF. CDR3 sequence (DNA): TGTGCCAGCTCACCTACGGGACTAGCGGGAGGGTCTGGCTACGAGCAGTACTTC.

This clone was observed a few times. This sequence joins TRBV10-3 and TRBJ1-3; D is uncertain. The CDR3 contains 14 residues. Trimming removed 6 bases at V and 0 bases at J, with 9 bases between. Looked up from germline, CDR1 is ENHRY and CDR2 is SYGVKD. CDR3 region: CAISTSTSGNTIYF. CDR3 DNA: TGTGCCATCAGCACAAGCACCTCTGGAAACACCATATATTTT.

The genes are TRBV28 and TRBJ2-7, with 11 bases identical to TRBD2. The CDR3 length is 16 residues. Germline V gives CDR1 MDHEN, CDR2 SYDVKM. Trimming took 6 bases from V and 4 from J; bases not matched to a gene: 11. The CDR3 DNA sequence: TGTGCCAGCAGCCCGGGGGGACTAGCGGCCTCTTACGAGCAGTACTTC. Translation: CASSPGGLAASYEQYF.

The rearrangement joins TRBV14 to TRBJ2-3, with 13 bases that match TRBD2. J gave up 0 bases and V 4 bases, and 10 bases lay outside the gene matches. Germline CDR1 reads SGHDN; CDR2 reads FVKESK. The CDR3 extends over 19 amino acids. Here the CDR3 reads CASSLGGLAGRFSTDTQYF. DNA for the CDR3: TGTGCCAGCAGCCTTGGGGGACTAGCGGGACGTTTTAGCACAGATACGCAGTATTTT. Drawing the rest from reference TRBV14 and TRBJ2-3, the complete variable domain is EAGVTQFPSHSVIEKGQTVTLRCDPISGHDNLYWYRRVMGKEIKFLLHFVKESKQDESGMPNNRFLAERTGGTYSTLKVQPAELEDSGVYFCASSLGGLAGRFSTDTQYFGPGTRLTVL.

The CDR3, as DNA: TGTGCCAGCAGTGTTTCTAGCGGTTGGGATACGCAGTATTTT. As protein: CASSVSSGWDTQYF. The chain employs TRBV6-1 and TRBJ2-3; 7 positions agree with TRBD2. CDR3 size: 14 residues. Germline V CDR1 and CDR2: MNHNS, SASEGT. V dropped 4 bases and J dropped 6; count of bases not matched to a gene: 7.

The chain uses TRBV7-8 and TRBJ1-5; D remains unclear. CDR1 is SGHVS and CDR2 is FQNEAQ in the germline V gene. Trimming stripped 1 base from V and 5 bases from J, with 9 bases between. The CDR3 runs to 14 residues. DNA for the CDR3: TGTGCCAGCAGCTTAGGACTGGGCCATCAGCCCCAGCATTTT. Its protein is CASSLGLGHQPQHF.

V usage is TRBV28 and J usage is TRBJ1-2; 9 bases align to TRBD1. The CDR3 covers 16 residues. V dropped 1 base and J dropped 6; count of bases not matched to a gene: 9. Germline CDR1 and CDR2: MDHEN and SYDVKM. The DNA of the CDR3 is TGTGCCAGCAGTTTATCCACAATGGGACAGGGACATGGCTACACCTTC. The encoded protein is CASSLSTMGQGHGYTF.

This chain joins TRBV30 and TRBJ2-3; D not certain. Trimming shortened V by 6 bases and J by 2 bases, and 15 bases separated the two germline ends. CDR1 and CDR2 (germline): GTSNPN, SVGIG (reference sequence). This CDR3 has 14 residues. CDR3 in amino acids: CACHAIEVTDTQYF. The DNA of the CDR3 is TGTGCCTGCCACGCAATCGAGGTCACAGATACGCAGTATTTT.

The chain is built from TRBV5-1 and TRBJ2-7; D is perhaps TRBD1 (6 bases). Germline values: CDR1 SGHRS, CDR2 YFSETQ. Trimming pared 4 bases from V and 4 bases from J, leaving 15 bases between. The CDR3 covers 14 residues. This chain's CDR3 is CASSGQPPSYEQYF. The CDR3 bases are TGCGCCAGCAGCGGACAGCCGCCCTCTTACGAGCAGTACTTC.